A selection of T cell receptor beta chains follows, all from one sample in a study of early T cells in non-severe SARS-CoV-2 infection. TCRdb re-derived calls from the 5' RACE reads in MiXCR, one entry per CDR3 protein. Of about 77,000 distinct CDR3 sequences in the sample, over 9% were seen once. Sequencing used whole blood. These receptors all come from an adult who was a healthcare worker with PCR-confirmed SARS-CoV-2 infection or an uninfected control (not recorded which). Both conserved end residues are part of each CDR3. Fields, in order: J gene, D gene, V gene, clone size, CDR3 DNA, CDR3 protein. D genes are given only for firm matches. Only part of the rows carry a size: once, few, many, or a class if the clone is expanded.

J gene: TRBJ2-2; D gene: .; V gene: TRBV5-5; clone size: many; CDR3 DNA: TGTGCCAGCAGCTCACTAGCTTCCACCGGGGAGCTGTTTTTT; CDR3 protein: CASSSLASTGELFF
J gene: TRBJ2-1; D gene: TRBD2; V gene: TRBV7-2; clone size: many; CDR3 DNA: TGTGCCAGCAGCTTAAGGTCTAGCGGCCCCTTGTTGAGCAATGAGCAGTTCTTC; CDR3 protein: CASSLRSSGPLLSNEQFF
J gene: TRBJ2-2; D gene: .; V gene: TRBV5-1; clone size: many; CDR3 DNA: TGCGCCAGCAGCCCTCAAGAACTAGGGGGAAACACCGGGGAGCTGTTTTTT; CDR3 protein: CASSPQELGGNTGELFF
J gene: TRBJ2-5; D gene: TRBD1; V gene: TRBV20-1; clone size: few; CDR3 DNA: TGCAGTGCTACCCTGGGACAGGGCCAAGAGACCCAGTACTTC; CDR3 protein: CSATLGQGQETQYF
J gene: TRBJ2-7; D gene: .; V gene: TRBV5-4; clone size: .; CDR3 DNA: TGTGCCAGCACCCAGTCCGGGACCTACGAGCAGTACTTC; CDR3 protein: CASTQSGTYEQYF
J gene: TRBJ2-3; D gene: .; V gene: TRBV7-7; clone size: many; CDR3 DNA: TGTGCCAGCAGCTTAGAGGTAGCCCGCACAGATACGCAGTATTTT; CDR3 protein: CASSLEVARTDTQYF
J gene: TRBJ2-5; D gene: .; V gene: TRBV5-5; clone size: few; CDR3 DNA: TGTGCCAGCAGCTTTCAATCTAGGGAGACCCAGTACTTC; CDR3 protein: CASSFQSRETQYF
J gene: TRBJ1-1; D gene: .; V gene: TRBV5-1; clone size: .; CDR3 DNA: TGCGCCAGCAGCCCCGGACCGTCATCTGGCACTGAAGCTTTCTTT; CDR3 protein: CASSPGPSSGTEAFF
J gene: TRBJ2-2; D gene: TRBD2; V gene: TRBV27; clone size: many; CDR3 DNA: TGTGCCAGCAGTTTAACCGGGACTAGCGGGAGGGCCGGGGAGCTGTTTTTT; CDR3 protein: CASSLTGTSGRAGELFF
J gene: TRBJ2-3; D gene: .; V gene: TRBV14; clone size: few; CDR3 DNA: TGTGCCAGCAGCCCCTACAGGTACCCTAGCACAGATACGCAGTATTTT; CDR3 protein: CASSPYRYPSTDTQYF
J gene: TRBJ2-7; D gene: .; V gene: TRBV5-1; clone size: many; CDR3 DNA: TGCGCCAGCAGCTCCCGACAGACGTCCGACGAGCAGTACTTC; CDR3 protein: CASSSRQTSDEQYF
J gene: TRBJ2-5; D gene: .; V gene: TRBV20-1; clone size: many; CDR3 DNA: TGCATTTGTCGCGGGCCGGGGACGGGGTCCCAGTACTTC; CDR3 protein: CICRGPGTGSQYF
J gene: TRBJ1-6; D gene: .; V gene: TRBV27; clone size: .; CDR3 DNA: TGTGCCAGCAGTTTACTTGACAGAAATTCACCCCTCCACTTT; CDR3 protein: CASSLLDRNSPLHF
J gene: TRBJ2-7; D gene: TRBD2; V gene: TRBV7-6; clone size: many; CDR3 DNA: TGTGCCAGCAGTCCTGGGGTAGCGGGCTCCTACGAGCAGTACTTC; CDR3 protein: CASSPGVAGSYEQYF
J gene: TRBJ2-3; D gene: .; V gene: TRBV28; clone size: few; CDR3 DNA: TGTGCCACTCTGGCGGATCGCACAGATACGCAGTATTTT; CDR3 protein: CATLADRTDTQYF
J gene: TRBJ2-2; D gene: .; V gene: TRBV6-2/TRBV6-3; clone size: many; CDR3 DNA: TGTGCCAGCAGGGATACCGGGGAGCTGTTTTTT; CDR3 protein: CASRDTGELFF
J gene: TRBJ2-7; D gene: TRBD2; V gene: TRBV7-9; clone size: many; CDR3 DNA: TGTGCCAGCAACCCCGGGACTAGCGAAAGCTACGAGCAGTACTTC; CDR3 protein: CASNPGTSESYEQYF
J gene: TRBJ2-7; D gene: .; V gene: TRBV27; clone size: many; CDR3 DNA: TGTGCCAGCAGTCCCTTTGCGGCGTACGAGCAGTACTTC; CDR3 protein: CASSPFAAYEQYF
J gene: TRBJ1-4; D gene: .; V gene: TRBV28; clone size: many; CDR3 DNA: TGTGCCAGCAGTTTATATTTTGAAAAACTGTTTTTT; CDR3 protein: CASSLYFEKLFF
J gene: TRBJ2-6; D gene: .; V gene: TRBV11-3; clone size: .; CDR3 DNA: TGTGCCAGCAGCCCAAGCTCTGGGGCCAACGTCCTGACTTTC; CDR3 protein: CASSPSSGANVLTF
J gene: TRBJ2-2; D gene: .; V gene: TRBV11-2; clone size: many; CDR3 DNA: TGTGCCAGCAGCTTAGGTTCCCCGAAGAATGGCGGGGAGCTGTTTTTT; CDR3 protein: CASSLGSPKNGGELFF
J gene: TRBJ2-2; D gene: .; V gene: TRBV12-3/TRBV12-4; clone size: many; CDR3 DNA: TGTGCCAGCAGTTCTGTCGTTCTTGGTTGGTTCGAACACACCGGGGAGCTGTTTTTT; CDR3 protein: CASSSVVLGWFEHTGELFF
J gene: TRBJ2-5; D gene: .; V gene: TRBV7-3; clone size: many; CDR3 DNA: TGTGCCAGCATCCTACAAGAGACCCAGTACTTC; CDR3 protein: CASILQETQYF
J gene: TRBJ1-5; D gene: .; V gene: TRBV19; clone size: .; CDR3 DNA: TGTGCCAGTCGCTCTGAGCAGCTTACTAATCAGCCCCAGCATTTT; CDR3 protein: CASRSEQLTNQPQHF
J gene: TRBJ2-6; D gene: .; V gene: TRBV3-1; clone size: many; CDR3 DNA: TGTGCCAGCAGCCAACCCCTGGGGGCAAACAGGGCCGGGGCCAACGTCCTGACTTTC; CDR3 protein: CASSQPLGANRAGANVLTF
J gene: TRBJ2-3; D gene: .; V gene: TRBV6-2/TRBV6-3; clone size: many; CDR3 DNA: TGTGCCAGCAGTTACGGCCAGGGGGATACGCAGTATTTT; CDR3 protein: CASSYGQGDTQYF
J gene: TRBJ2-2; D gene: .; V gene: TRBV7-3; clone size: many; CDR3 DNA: TGTGCCAGCAGCTCTTCCACAGGGTTCCAGAACACCGGGGAGCTGTTTTTT; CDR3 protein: CASSSSTGFQNTGELFF
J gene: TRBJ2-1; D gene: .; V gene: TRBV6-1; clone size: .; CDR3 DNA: TGTGCCAGCACCCGAAGAGACAATGAGCAGTTCTTC; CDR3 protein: CASTRRDNEQFF
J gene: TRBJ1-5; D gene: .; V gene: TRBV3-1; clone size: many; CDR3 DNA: TGTGCCAGCAGCCAAGGCACAACGGGACGGTTAAATCAGCCCCAGCATTTT; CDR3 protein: CASSQGTTGRLNQPQHF
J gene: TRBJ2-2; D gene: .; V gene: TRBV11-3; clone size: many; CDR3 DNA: TGTGCCAGCAGCTTAGAGCCCGGGGAGCTGTTTTTT; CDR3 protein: CASSLEPGELFF
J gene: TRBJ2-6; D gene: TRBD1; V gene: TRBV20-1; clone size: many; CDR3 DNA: TGCAGTGCGACACAGGGGGCTGGGGCCAACGTCCTGACTTTC; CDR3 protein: CSATQGAGANVLTF
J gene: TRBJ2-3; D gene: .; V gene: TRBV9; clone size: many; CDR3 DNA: TGTGCCAGCAGCGTAGGAACCAACACAGATACGCAGTATTTT; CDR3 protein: CASSVGTNTDTQYF
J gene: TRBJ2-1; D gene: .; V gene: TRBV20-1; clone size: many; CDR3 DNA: TGCAGTGCTAGGGGACCTGGCGGAGTCGGATACAATGAGCAGTTCTTC; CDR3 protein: CSARGPGGVGYNEQFF
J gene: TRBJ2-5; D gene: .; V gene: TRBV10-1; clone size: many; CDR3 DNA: TGCGCCAGCAGTTCGGCATATGGGACCCAGTACTTC; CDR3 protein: CASSSAYGTQYF
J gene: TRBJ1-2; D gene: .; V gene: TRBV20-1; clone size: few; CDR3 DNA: TGCAGTGCTTCCGGGGAGGACTATGGCTACACCTTC; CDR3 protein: CSASGEDYGYTF